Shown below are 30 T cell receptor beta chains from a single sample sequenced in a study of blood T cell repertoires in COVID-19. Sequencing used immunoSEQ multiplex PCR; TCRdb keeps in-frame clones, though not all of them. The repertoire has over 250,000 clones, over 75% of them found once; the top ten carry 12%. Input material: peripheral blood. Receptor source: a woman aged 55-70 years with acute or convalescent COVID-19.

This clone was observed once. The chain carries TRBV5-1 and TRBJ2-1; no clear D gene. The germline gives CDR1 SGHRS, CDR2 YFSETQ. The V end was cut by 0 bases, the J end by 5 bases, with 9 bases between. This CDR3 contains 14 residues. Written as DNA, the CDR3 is TGCGCCAGCAGCTTGGACCAGGCCCACAATGAGCAGTTCTTC. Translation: CASSLDQAHNEQFF.

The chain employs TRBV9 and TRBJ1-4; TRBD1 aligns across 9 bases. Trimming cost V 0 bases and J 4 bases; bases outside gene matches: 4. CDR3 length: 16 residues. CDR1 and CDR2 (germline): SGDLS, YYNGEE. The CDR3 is CASSVAPTGGNEKLFF. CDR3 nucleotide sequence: TGTGCCAGCAGCGTAGCTCCGACAGGGGGTAATGAAAAACTGTTTTTT.

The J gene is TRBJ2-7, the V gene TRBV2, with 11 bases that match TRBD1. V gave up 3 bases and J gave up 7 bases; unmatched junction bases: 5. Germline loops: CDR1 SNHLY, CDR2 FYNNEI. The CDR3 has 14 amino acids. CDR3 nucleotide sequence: TGTGCCAGCAGTGAGGACAGGGGGCCTAGAGAGCAGTACTTC. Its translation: CASSEDRGPREQYF.

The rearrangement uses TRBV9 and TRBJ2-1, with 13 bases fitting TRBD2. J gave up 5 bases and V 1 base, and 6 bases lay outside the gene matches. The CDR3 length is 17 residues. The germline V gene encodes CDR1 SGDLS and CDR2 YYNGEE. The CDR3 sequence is CASSVLTSGRVHNEQFF. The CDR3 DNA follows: TGTGCCAGCAGCGTATTAACTAGCGGGAGGGTACACAATGAGCAGTTCTTC.

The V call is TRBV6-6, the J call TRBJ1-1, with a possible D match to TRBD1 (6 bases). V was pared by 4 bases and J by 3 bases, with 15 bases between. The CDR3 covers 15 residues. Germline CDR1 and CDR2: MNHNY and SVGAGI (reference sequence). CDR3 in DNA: TGTGCCAGCAGTTTCACCCACAGGGCTGACACTGAAGCTTTCTTT. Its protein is CASSFTHRADTEAFF.

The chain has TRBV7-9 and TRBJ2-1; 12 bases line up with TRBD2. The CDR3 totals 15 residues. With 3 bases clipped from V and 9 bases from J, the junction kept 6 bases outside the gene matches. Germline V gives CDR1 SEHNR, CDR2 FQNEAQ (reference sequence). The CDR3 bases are TGTGCCAGCAGCTTCACTAGCGGGGGGCAAGGTGAGCAGTTCTTC. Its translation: CASSFTSGGQGEQFF.

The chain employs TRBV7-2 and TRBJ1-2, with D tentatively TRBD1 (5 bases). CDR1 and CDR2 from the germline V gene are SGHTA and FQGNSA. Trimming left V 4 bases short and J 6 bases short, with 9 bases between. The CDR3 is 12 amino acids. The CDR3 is CASSSRGDGYTF. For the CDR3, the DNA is TGTGCCAGCAGCTCCCGGGGGGATGGCTACACCTTC.

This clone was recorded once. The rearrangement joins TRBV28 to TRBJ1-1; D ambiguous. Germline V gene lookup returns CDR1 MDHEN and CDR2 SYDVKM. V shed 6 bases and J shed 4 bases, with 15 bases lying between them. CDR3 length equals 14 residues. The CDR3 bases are TGTGCCAGCAGCAGTAGTCGGGGTATCACTGAAGCTTTCTTT. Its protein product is CASSSSRGITEAFF.

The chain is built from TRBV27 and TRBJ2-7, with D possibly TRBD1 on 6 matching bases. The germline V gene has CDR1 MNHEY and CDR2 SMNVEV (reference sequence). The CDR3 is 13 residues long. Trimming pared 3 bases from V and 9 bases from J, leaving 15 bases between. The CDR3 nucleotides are TGTGCCAGCAGTTTCTGGACAGATTCGACGCAGTACTTC. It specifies CASSFWTDSTQYF.

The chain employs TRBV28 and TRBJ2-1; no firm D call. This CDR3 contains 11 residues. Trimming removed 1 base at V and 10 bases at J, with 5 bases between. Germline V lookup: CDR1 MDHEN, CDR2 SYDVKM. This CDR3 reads CASSLYREQFF. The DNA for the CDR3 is TGTGCCAGCAGTTTATACCGGGAGCAGTTCTTC.

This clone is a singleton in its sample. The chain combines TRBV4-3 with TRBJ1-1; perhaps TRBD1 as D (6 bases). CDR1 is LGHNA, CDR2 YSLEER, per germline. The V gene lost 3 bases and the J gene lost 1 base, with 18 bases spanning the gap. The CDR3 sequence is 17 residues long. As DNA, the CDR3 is TGCGCCAGCAGCCAGCCAGGGGAAGGGGCGGGGAACACTGAAGCTTTCTTT. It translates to CASSQPGEGAGNTEAFF.

The CDR3 is CASSPQAGGWATEAFF. The CDR3 bases are TGTGCCAGTAGTCCCCAAGCAGGTGGCTGGGCCACTGAAGCTTTCTTT. V and J are TRBV19 and TRBJ1-1; D remains ambiguous. CDR3 length: 16 residues. Deletions cut 5 bases from V and 4 bases from J, with 20 bases between. Germline V CDR1 and CDR2: LNHDA, SQIVND (reference sequence).

Here the CDR3 reads CASSHLGLAGDKSTDTQYF. CDR3 bases: TGTGCCAGCAGCCATCTCGGACTAGCGGGGGACAAAAGCACAGATACGCAGTATTTT. This chain connects TRBV4-2 to TRBJ2-3, with 13 bases lining up with TRBD2. The V segment lost 3 bases and the J segment 0 bases; nucleotides outside the gene matches: 9. Germline V gene sequence: CDR1 LGHNA, CDR2 YNFKEQ. CDR3 length: 19 amino acids.

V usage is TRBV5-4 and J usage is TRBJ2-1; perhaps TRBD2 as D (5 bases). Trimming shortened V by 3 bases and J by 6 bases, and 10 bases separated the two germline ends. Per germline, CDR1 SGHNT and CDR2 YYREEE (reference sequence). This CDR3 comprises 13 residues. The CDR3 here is CASSSTKPNEQFF. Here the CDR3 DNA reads TGTGCCAGCAGCTCGACTAAACCCAATGAGCAGTTCTTC.

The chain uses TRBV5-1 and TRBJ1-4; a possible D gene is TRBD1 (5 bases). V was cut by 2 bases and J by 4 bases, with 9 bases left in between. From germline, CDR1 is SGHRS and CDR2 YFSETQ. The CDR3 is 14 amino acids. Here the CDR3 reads CASSFQGFNEKLFF. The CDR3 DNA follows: TGCGCCAGCAGCTTTCAGGGTTTTAATGAAAAACTGTTTTTT.

This chain's CDR3 is CASSYRGTGTGNTIYF. CDR3 nucleotides: TGTGCCAGCAGTTACCGGGGGACAGGGACGGGAAACACCATATATTTT. The rearrangement joins TRBV6-5 to TRBJ1-3, with 9 bases that match TRBD1. Germline values: CDR1 MNHEY, CDR2 SVGAGI. The trim removed 2 bases at V and 4 bases at J, leaving 6 bases unmatched. This CDR3 contains 16 residues.

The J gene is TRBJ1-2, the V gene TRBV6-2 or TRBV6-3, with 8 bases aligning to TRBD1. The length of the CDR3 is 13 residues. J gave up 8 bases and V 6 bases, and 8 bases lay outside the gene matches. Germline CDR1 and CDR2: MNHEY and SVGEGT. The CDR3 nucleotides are TGTGCCAGCAGCTTGGACAGGGTCCGGGGCTACACCTTC. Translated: CASSLDRVRGYTF.

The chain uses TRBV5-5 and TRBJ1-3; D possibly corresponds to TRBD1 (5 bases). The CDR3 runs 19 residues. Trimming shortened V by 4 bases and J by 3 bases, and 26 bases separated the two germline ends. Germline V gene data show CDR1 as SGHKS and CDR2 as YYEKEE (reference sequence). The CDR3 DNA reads TGTGCCAGCAGCGCAGGAGACGTAAGAATACGGGACTATGGAAACACCATATATTTT. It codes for CASSAGDVRIRDYGNTIYF.

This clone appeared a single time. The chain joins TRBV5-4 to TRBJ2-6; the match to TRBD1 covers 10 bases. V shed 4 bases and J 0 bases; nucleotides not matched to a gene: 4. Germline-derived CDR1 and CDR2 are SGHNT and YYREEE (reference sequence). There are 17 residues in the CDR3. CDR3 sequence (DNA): TGTGCCAGCAGCCGCCGGACAGGGGGCTCTGGGGCCAACGTCCTGACTTTC. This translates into CASSRRTGGSGANVLTF. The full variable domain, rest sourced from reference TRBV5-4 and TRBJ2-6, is ETGVTQSPTHLIKTRGQQVTLRCSSQSGHNTVSWYQQALGQGPQFIFQYYREEENGRGNFPPRFSGLQFPNYSSELNVNALELDDSALYLCASSRRTGGSGANVLTFGAGSRLTVL.

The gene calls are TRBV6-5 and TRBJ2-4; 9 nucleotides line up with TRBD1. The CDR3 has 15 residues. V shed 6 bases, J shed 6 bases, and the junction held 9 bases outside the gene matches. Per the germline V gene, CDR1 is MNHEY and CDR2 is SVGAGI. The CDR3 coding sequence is TGTGCCAGCAGACCCCCGGGACAGGGTGTAAACATTCAGTACTTC. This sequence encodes CASRPPGQGVNIQYF.

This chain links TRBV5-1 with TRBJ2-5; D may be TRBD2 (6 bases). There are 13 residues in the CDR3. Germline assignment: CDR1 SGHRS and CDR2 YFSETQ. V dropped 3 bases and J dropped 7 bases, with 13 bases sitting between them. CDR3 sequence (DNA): TGCGCCAGCAGCTCCCCGGGGGACGGGACCCAGTACTTC. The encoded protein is CASSSPGDGTQYF.

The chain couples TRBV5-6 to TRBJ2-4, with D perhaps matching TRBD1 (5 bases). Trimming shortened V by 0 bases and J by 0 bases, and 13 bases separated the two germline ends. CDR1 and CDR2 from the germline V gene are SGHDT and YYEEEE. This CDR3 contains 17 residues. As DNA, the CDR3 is TGTGCCAGCAGCTTGGGGGCCGACAGTCTAGCCAAAAACATTCAGTACTTC. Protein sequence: CASSLGADSLAKNIQYF.

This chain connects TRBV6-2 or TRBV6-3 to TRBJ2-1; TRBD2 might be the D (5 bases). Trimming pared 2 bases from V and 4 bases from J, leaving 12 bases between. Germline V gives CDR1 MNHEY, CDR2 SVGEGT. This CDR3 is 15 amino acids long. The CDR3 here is CASSYAGLVYNEQFF. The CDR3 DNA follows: TGTGCCAGCAGTTACGCGGGCCTAGTATACAATGAGCAGTTCTTC.

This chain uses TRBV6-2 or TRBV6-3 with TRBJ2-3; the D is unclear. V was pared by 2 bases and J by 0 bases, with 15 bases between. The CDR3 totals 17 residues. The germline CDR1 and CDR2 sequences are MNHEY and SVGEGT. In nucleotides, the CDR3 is TGTGCCAGCAGTTACCCCGGGTCGTGGAGCAGCACAGATACGCAGTATTTT. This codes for CASSYPGSWSSTDTQYF.

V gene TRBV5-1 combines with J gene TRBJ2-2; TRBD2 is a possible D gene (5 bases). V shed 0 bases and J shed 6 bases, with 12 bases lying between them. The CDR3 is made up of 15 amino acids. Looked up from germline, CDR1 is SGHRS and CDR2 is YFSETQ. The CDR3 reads CASSLAGKEAGELFF. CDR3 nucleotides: TGCGCCAGCAGCTTGGCCGGCAAGGAGGCCGGGGAGCTGTTTTTT.

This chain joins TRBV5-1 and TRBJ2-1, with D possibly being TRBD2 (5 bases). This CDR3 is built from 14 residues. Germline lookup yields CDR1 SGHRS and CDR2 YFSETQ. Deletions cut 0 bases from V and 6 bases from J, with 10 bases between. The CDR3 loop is CASSLGASFNEQFF. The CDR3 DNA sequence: TGCGCCAGCAGCTTGGGCGCTAGCTTCAATGAGCAGTTCTTC.

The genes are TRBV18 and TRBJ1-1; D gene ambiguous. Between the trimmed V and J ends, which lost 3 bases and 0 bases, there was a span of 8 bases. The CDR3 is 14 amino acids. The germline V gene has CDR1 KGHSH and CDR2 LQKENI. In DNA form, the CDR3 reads TGTGCCAGCTCACCGCCGGGAATGAACACTGAAGCTTTCTTT. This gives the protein CASSPPGMNTEAFF. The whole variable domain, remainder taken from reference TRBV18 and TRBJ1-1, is NAGVMQNPRHLVRRRGQEARLRCSPMKGHSHVYWYRQLPEEGLKFMVYLQKENIIDESGMPKERFSAEFPKEGPSILRIQQVVRGDSAAYFCASSPPGMNTEAFFGQGTRLTVV.

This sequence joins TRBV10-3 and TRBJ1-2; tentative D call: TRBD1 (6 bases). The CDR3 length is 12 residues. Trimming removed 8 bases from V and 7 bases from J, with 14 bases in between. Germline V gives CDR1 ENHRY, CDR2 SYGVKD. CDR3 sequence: CAIPGGAGGYTF. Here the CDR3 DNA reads TGTGCCATCCCCGGGGGGGCGGGTGGCTACACCTTC.

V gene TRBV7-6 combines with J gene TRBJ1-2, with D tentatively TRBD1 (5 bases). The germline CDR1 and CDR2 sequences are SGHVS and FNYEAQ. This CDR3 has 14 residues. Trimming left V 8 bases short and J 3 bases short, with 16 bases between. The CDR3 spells CASSPGGNYYGYTF. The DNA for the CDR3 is TGTGCCAGCTCCCCCGGGGGTAACTACTATGGCTACACCTTC.

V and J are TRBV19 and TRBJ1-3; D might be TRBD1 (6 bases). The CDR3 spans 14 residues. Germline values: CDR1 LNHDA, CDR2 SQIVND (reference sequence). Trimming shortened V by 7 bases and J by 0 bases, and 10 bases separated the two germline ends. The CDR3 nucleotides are TGTGCCAGTAACACAGGGACCTCTGGAAACACCATATATTTT. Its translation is CASNTGTSGNTIYF.